The T cell receptor beta chain described here comes from a study of monozygotic twins with cystic fibrosis. Study findings and constraints: Median Simpson clonality of 0.0095 suggested naive T cells predominated.

The V gene's germline CDR1 is MDHEN and CDR2 SYDVKM. V dropped 3 bases and J dropped 1 base, with 1 base sitting between them. The CDR3 totals 11 residues. Points on this clone: Its antigen is not identified.

Generated by immunoSEQ multiplex PCR, the TCRdb table keeps only in-frame clones and is missing some. The table shows approximately 10,000 clones, with almost 85% occurring only once. Sequencing was done on a sample of blood. V and J are TRBV28 and TRBJ2-7; D gene unclear. The origin of this receptor is a man aged 18 to 29 with cystic fibrosis. CDR3 amino acids: CASSFSYEQYF. As DNA, the CDR3 is TGTGCCAGCAGTTTTTCCTACGAGCAGTACTTC.